Listed below are T cell receptor beta chains from one sample, sequenced in a study of cytomegalovirus exposure and HLA in healthy donors. Sequenced by immunoSEQ multiplex PCR; TCRdb stores in-frame clones only, minus some. The sample yields about 110,000 clones, about four fifths seen once. Sequencing input: PBMCs. The receptors were sampled from a man younger than 45 in good health and CMV-seropositive. Both conserved end residues are part of each CDR3. Each record gives: CDR3 protein, CDR3 DNA, J gene, V gene, D gene, clone size. The D gene is left open where the match is weak. Not every row has a clone size; where given, it reads once, few, many or a size class.

CASSLALRGNQETQYF,TGTGCCAGCAGCTTGGCTCTGCGGGGGAACCAAGAGACCCAGTACTTC,TRBJ2-5,TRBV5-6,TRBD2,.
CASSSLGQGGYAGYTF,TGCGCCAGCAGCTCGCTGGGACAGGGAGGATACGCGGGCTACACCTTC,TRBJ1-2,TRBV5-1,TRBD1,.
CASSFKNGGTNTGELFF,TGTGCCAGCAGTTTCAAGAACGGGGGGACGAACACCGGGGAGCTGTTTTTT,TRBJ2-2,TRBV7-6,TRBD2,.
CSVGSDLNSPLHF,TGCAGCGTTGGGTCAGATCTTAATTCACCCCTCCACTTT,TRBJ1-6,TRBV29-1,.,.
CSVEPRADEKLFF,TGCAGCGTTGAACCCAGGGCGGATGAAAAACTGTTTTTT,TRBJ1-4,TRBV29-1,.,.
CSVGERGDYEQYF,TGCAGCGTTGGCGAGCGGGGTGACTACGAGCAGTACTTC,TRBJ2-7,TRBV29-1,TRBD2,once
CASSRQEGNTEAFF,TGTGCCAGCAGCAGACAGGAAGGGAACACTGAAGCTTTCTTT,TRBJ1-1,TRBV7-6,.,.
CASSVEGFSGNTIYF,TGTGCCAGCAGCGTAGAGGGGTTTAGTGGAAACACCATATATTTT,TRBJ1-3,TRBV9,.,.
CASTTGRESYNSPLHF,TGTGCCAGCACCACTGGGAGGGAGTCCTATAATTCACCCCTCCACTTT,TRBJ1-6,TRBV5-4,.,.
CASSAGSSYNEQFF,TGTGCCAGCAGTGCCGGGTCCTCCTACAATGAGCAGTTCTTC,TRBJ2-1,TRBV6-1,.,.
CAIRRGGADGDNEQFF,TGTGCCATCCGGAGGGGGGGCGCTGACGGGGACAATGAGCAGTTCTTC,TRBJ2-1,TRBV10-3,.,.
CASSLDRGSYNSPLHF,TGTGCCAGCAGCTTGGACAGGGGTTCCTATAATTCACCCCTCCACTTT,TRBJ1-6,TRBV7-9,TRBD1,.
CASSPVRDQPQHF,TGTGCCAGCTCCCCCGTCAGGGATCAGCCCCAGCATTTT,TRBJ1-5,TRBV6-1,.,few
CASSYVRSTNEKLFF,TGTGCCAGCAGTTACGTCCGTTCAACTAATGAAAAACTGTTTTTT,TRBJ1-4,TRBV6-5,.,few
CASSSSVVMDRGEQYF,TGCGCCAGCAGCTCGAGCGTGGTGATGGACAGGGGCGAGCAGTACTTC,TRBJ2-7,TRBV5-1,TRBD1,.
CASSPGLDAETQYF,TGCGCCAGCAGCCCGGGACTAGACGCCGAGACCCAGTACTTC,TRBJ2-5,TRBV5-1,TRBD2,.
CATGTETEAFF,TGTGCCACCGGGACTGAGACTGAAGCTTTCTTT,TRBJ1-1,TRBV6-5,.,.
CARNPGTGGNEQFF,TGTGCCAGGAACCCAGGGACAGGGGGCAATGAGCAGTTCTTC,TRBJ2-1,TRBV27,TRBD1,.
CASSLEASGGQVDTQYF,TGTGCCAGCAGCCTTGAGGCTAGCGGGGGGCAGGTAGATACGCAGTATTTT,TRBJ2-3,TRBV5-6,TRBD2,.
CASSLIGRNTEAFF,TGTGCCAGCAGCTTAATTGGGCGGAACACTGAAGCTTTCTTT,TRBJ1-1,TRBV13,.,.
CASSPTGTGELFF,TGCGCCAGCAGCCCCACGGGGACCGGGGAGCTGTTTTTT,TRBJ2-2,TRBV5-1,.,few
CASSLWTGGYGYTF,TGTGCCAGCAGTTTATGGACAGGTGGCTATGGCTACACCTTC,TRBJ1-2,TRBV28,.,.
CAISEGGGIYNEQFF,TGTGCCATCAGTGAAGGCGGGGGAATCTACAATGAGCAGTTCTTC,TRBJ2-1,TRBV10-3,TRBD2,.
CASTEMAGVNTEAFF,TGTGCCAGCACGGAAATGGCGGGGGTGAACACTGAAGCTTTCTTT,TRBJ1-1,TRBV9,.,.
CASSLTGDQLGYPF,TGTGCCAGCTCACTCACAGGGGATCAGCTTGGCTACCCCTTC,TRBJ1-2,TRBV18,TRBD1,.
CASSLGAAASTDTQYF,TGCGCCAGCAGCTTGGGGGCCGCTGCGAGCACAGATACGCAGTATTTT,TRBJ2-3,TRBV5-1,.,few
CASSSRTGGSSYNEQFF,TGTGCCAGCAGCTCGCGGACAGGCGGTTCCTCCTACAATGAGCAGTTCTTC,TRBJ2-1,TRBV7-3,TRBD1,.
CANRRDRLRFTYEQYF,TGTGCCAACCGAAGGGACAGACTAAGATTCACCTACGAGCAGTACTTC,TRBJ2-7,TRBV21-1,.,.
CASSPRRDGGYFYYEQYF,TGTGCCAGCAGCCCTCGGCGGGACGGCGGATACTTTTACTACGAGCAGTACTTC,TRBJ2-7,TRBV9,.,.
CASRTGGASQPQHF,TGTGCCAGCAGAACAGGGGGCGCGAGTCAGCCCCAGCATTTT,TRBJ1-5,TRBV6-5,TRBD1,.
CASSSMGQNLNEQFF,TGTGCCAGCAGCTCCATGGGACAAAATCTCAATGAGCAGTTCTTC,TRBJ2-1,TRBV7-2,.,few
CASSPASYTGELFF,TGTGCCAGCTCACCGGCCAGTTACACCGGGGAGCTGTTTTTT,TRBJ2-2,TRBV18,.,.
CASSYEGANTGELFF,TGTGCCAGCAGTTACGAGGGGGCGAACACCGGGGAGCTGTTTTTT,TRBJ2-2,TRBV6-5,.,once
CASSLDGGSTDTQYF,TGTGCCAGCAGCTTGGACGGGGGGAGCACAGATACGCAGTATTTT,TRBJ2-3,TRBV5-4,TRBD2,once
CASRNPRGQLSGNTIYF,TGTGCCAGCAGGAACCCCCGGGGACAGCTCTCTGGAAACACCATATATTTT,TRBJ1-3,TRBV28,TRBD1,few
CASSPAAGSYEQYF,TGTGCCAGCAGCCCCGCAGCGGGCTCCTACGAGCAGTACTTC,TRBJ2-7,TRBV5-6,.,.
CASSFFYRGGLGNTIYF,TGTGCCAGCAGTTTCTTCTACCGGGGGGGACTTGGAAACACCATATATTTT,TRBJ1-3,TRBV28,.,.
CSVTAGPSTDTQYF,TGCAGCGTTACTGCGGGGCCTAGCACAGATACGCAGTATTTT,TRBJ2-3,TRBV29-1,.,.
CAISESRTRGYTF,TGTGCCATCAGTGAATCCCGAACGAGGGGCTACACCTTC,TRBJ1-2,TRBV10-3,.,.
CASSLLAGGLEQYF,TGTGCCAGCAGCTTGCTAGCGGGGGGGCTCGAGCAGTACTTC,TRBJ2-7,TRBV5-4,TRBD2,.
CASKDRGSGANVLTF,TGCGCCAGCAAGGACCGGGGATCAGGGGCCAACGTCCTGACTTTC,TRBJ2-6,TRBV5-1,.,.
CASSFDRVEQYF,TGTGCCAGCAGCTTCGACAGGGTCGAGCAGTACTTC,TRBJ2-7,TRBV7-9,TRBD1,.
CASSYGQGETQYF,TGTGCCAGCAGTTACGGACAGGGGGAGACCCAGTACTTC,TRBJ2-5,TRBV6-5,TRBD1,.
CASSTQTGELFF,TGTGCCAGCAGCACTCAAACCGGGGAGCTGTTTTTT,TRBJ2-2,TRBV7-7,.,.
CASSRQGYGTDTQYF,TGTGCCAGCAGCCGACAGGGTTATGGCACAGATACGCAGTATTTT,TRBJ2-3,TRBV6-5,TRBD1,once
CASSFAGGHTEAFF,TGCGCCAGCAGCTTTGCAGGGGGTCACACTGAAGCTTTCTTT,TRBJ1-1,TRBV5-1,TRBD1,.
CASSVGQGYGYTF,TGTGCCAGCAGCGTGGGACAGGGGTATGGCTACACCTTC,TRBJ1-2,TRBV7-2,TRBD1,.
CASSVSGTGVEAFF,TGTGCCAGCAGCGTCTCCGGGACAGGGGTTGAAGCTTTCTTT,TRBJ1-1,TRBV5-4,TRBD1,.
CASSFSDSDYGYTF,TGTGCCAGCAGCTTCTCGGACAGTGACTATGGCTACACCTTC,TRBJ1-2,TRBV7-2,.,.
CASSFAGLVAKNIQYF,TGTGCCAGCAGTTTTGCAGGGTTAGTGGCCAAAAACATTCAGTACTTC,TRBJ2-4,TRBV28,.,.
CASSEAAGSYEQYF,TGTGCCAGCAGTGAAGCGGCAGGGTCCTACGAGCAGTACTTC,TRBJ2-7,TRBV6-1,.,.
CASSSDWINYGYTF,TGTGCCAGCAGTTCTGACTGGATTAACTATGGCTACACCTTC,TRBJ1-2,TRBV28,.,.
CASSLGGRQPQHF,TGTGCCAGCAGCCTCGGAGGGCGGCAGCCCCAGCATTTT,TRBJ1-5,TRBV28,.,.